This entry is about one T cell receptor (beta chain). The target antigen is unknown. The sample comes from a study of identical twins. Study-level findings and limits: There was an excess of low generation probability in the out-of-frame alpha sequences that twins shared. Insertions were fewer in abundant cord blood beta clonotypes, whereas memory repertoires showed none of this pattern.

TCRdb processed the 5' RACE reads anew with MiXCR; each CDR3 protein has one entry. Among 500,000 to 650,000 distinct CDR3 sequences, 7.1% were seen once, and the ten largest hold about 1.5%. In germline, CDR1 is SQVTM, CDR2 ANQGSEA. The CDR3 runs 16 residues. Trimming removed 0 bases at V and 0 bases at J, with 11 bases between. These same data were also listed under a study on yellow fever vaccine responses in identical twins.

This chain links TRBV29-1 with TRBJ2-2, with D tentatively TRBD1 (6 bases). The sample consisted of PBMCs. The clonotype comes from a woman under 30 in good health. The DNA of the CDR3 is TGCAGCGTTGAAGACGGTCGGACAGCGAACACCGGGGAGCTGTTTTTT. Protein product: CSVEDGRTANTGELFF.